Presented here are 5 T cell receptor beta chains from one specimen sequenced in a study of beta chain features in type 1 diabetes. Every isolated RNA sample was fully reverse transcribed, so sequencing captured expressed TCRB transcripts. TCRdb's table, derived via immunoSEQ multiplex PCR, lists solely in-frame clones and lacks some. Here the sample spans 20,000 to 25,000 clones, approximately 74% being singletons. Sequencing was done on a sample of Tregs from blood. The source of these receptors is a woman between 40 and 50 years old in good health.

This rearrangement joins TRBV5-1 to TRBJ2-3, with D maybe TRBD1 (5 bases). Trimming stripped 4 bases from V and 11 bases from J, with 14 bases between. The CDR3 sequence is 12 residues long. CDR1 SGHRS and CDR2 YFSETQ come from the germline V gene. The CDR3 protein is CASSIGVYGQYF. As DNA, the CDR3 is TGCGCCAGCAGCATAGGGGTGTATGGGCAGTATTTT.

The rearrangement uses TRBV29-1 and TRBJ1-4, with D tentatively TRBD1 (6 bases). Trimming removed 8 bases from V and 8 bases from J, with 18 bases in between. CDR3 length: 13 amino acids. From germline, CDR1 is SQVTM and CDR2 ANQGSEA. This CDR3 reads CSYREGTREKLFF. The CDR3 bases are TGCAGCTACCGGGAGGGGACAAGAGAAAAACTGTTTTTT.

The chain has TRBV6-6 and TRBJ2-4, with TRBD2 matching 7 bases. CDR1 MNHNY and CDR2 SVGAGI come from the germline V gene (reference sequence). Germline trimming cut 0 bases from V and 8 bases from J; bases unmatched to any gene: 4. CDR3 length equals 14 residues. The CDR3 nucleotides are TGTGCCAGCAGTTACTCTAGTGCGGGGGACATTCAGTACTTC. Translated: CASSYSSAGDIQYF.

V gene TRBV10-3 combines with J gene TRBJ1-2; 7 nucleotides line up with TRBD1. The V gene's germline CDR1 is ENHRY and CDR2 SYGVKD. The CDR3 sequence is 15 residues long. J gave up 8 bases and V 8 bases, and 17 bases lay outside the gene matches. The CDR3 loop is CAIRDPDRVLYGYTF. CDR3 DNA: TGTGCCATCCGAGACCCTGACAGGGTTTTGTACGGCTACACCTTC.

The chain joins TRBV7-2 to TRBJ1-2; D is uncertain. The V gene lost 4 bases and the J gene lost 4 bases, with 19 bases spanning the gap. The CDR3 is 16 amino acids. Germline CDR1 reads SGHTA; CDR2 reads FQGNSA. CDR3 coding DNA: TGTGCCAGCAGCTACGAGATCGGGAGAGGAGGCTATGGCTACACCTTC. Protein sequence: CASSYEIGRGGYGYTF.